This is a list of T cell receptor beta chains from one sample in a study of cytomegalovirus exposure and HLA in healthy donors. Assay: immunoSEQ multiplex PCR; the TCRdb copy retains only in-frame clones and omits some. Seen here are some 91,000 clones, around 73% observed once, and the top ten hold around 0.74%. Sequenced: PBMCs. The receptors were gathered from a woman in her sixties in good health and CMV-seronegative. Each CDR3 is given with its conserved first and last residue. A row's size may be missing; if present it is once, few, many or a size class.

clone size: .
V gene: TRBV27
CDR3 protein: CATSAGRSGANVLTF

clone size: .
V gene: TRBV19
CDR3 protein: CASSIAADRSFTGQHF

clone size: .
V gene: TRBV5-1
CDR3 protein: CASSPGQGVGYTF

clone size: .
V gene: TRBV4-3
CDR3 protein: CASSQNWDGTFAYEQYF

clone size: .
V gene: TRBV30
CDR3 protein: CAWNGVGTDTDTQYF

clone size: .
V gene: TRBV28
CDR3 protein: CASNRLTGTYGYTF

clone size: .
V gene: TRBV4-1
CDR3 protein: CASSLRQGANNEQFF

clone size: few
V gene: TRBV28
CDR3 protein: CASSSQSGTTYTYEQYF

clone size: few
V gene: TRBV19
CDR3 protein: CASGQGQPQHF

clone size: .
V gene: TRBV7-2
CDR3 protein: CASSLAHRKGYEQFF

clone size: .
V gene: TRBV10-3
CDR3 protein: CAISPGQAYEQYF

clone size: .
V gene: TRBV5-1
CDR3 protein: CASSPEAGRGYTF

clone size: .
V gene: TRBV7-2
CDR3 protein: CASSLGSRNSGNTIYF

clone size: .
V gene: TRBV29-1
CDR3 protein: CSASGLAGTYEQYF

clone size: .
V gene: TRBV9
CDR3 protein: CASSVDLAGETYNEQFF

clone size: .
V gene: TRBV30
CDR3 protein: CAWSSQGNTEAFF

clone size: .
V gene: TRBV5-1
CDR3 protein: CASRGGIQETQYF

clone size: .
V gene: TRBV19
CDR3 protein: CASREGYSGPQHF

clone size: .
V gene: TRBV2
CDR3 protein: CASRGAESPSYEQYF

clone size: .
V gene: TRBV4-3
CDR3 protein: CASSPAPGGGNIQYF

clone size: .
V gene: TRBV4-3
CDR3 protein: CASSQEDRGFLDTQYF

clone size: .
V gene: TRBV4-3
CDR3 protein: CASSQERGRGFEKLFF

clone size: .
V gene: TRBV6-1
CDR3 protein: CASTPGQDGNQPQHF

clone size: .
V gene: TRBV2
CDR3 protein: CASSVHPARTQYF

clone size: .
V gene: TRBV2
CDR3 protein: CASSTGGTEAFF

clone size: .
V gene: TRBV25-1
CDR3 protein: CASSVRVTGELFF

clone size: .
V gene: TRBV27
CDR3 protein: CASSPNRVASGYQETQYF

clone size: .
V gene: TRBV15
CDR3 protein: CATSRGPAGGTEAFF